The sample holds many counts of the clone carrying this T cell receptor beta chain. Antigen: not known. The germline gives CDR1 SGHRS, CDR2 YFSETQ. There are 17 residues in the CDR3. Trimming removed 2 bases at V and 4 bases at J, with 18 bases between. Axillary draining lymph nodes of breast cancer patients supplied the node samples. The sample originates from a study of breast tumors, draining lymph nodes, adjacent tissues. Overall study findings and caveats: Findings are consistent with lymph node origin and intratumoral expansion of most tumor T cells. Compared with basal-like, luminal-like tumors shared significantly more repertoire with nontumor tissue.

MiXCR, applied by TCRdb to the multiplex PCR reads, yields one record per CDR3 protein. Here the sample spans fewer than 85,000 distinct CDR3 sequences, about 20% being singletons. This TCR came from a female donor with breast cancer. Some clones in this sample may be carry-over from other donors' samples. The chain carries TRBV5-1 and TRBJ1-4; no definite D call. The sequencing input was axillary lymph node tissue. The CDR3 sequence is CASSFQPPAGGNEKLFF. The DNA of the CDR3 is TGCGCCAGCAGCTTTCAACCCCCTGCAGGCGGTAATGAAAAACTGTTTTTT.